These T cell receptor beta chains were read from a single sample in a study of a mutant IDH1 vaccine in newly diagnosed glioma. Antigens for these TCRs are unknown. TCRdb's copy holds only in-frame clones and misses some; the assay was immunoSEQ multiplex PCR. This table holds 49,000 or so clones, roughly 73% found once. The sequenced sample was PBMCs, obtained from a glioma patient whose treatment included an IDH1 peptide vaccine. The origin of the receptors is a woman in her thirties or forties with glioma. Both conserved end residues are part of each CDR3. The order of the fields is CDR3 length, J gene, V gene, CDR3 protein.

14 | TRBJ1-5 | TRBV7-2 | CASSLGLINQPQHF
13 | - | TRBV30 | CAAYQPGFYEQYF
15 | TRBJ1-2 | TRBV29-1 | CSVRTGAASNYGYTF
13 | TRBJ1-5 | TRBV30 | CAFSAGGSQPQHF
15 | TRBJ2-1 | TRBV6-4 | CASSDGAGDYNEQFF
14 | TRBJ1-5 | TRBV6-5 | CASSYSGLDQLQHF
14 | TRBJ1-5 | TRBV2 | CASKTGVGNQPQHF
14 | TRBJ1-1 | TRBV7-2 | CASSPGGANTEAFF
15 | TRBJ2-1 | TRBV27 | CASSPRRDSYNEQFF
14 | TRBJ2-1 | TRBV6-5 | CASRDSSSYNEQFF
14 | TRBJ1-6 | TRBV18 | CASSPTAVDSPLHF
13 | TRBJ1-3 | TRBV18 | CASSPQAGNTIYF
13 | TRBJ2-1 | TRBV29-1 | CSALPPGYNEQFF
12 | TRBJ2-1 | TRBV28 | CASSLGGNEQFF
15 | TRBJ2-3 | TRBV6-6 | CASSSGRASTDTQYF
11 | TRBJ2-1 | TRBV2 | CASSTPAGGLF
13 | TRBJ1-1 | TRBV6-5 | CASSLSPNTEAFF
12 | TRBJ1-2 | TRBV9 | CASSVDDYGYTF
17 | TRBJ1-5 | TRBV10-3 | CAISESRGGDGNQPQHF
15 | TRBJ1-1 | TRBV2 | CASSFYGVANTEAFF
12 | TRBJ1-2 | TRBV18 | CASSGSSYGYTF
13 | TRBJ1-1 | TRBV2 | CASSDWGTTEAFF
15 | TRBJ1-1 | TRBV10-3 | CAISREGAMNTEAFF
13 | TRBJ1-1 | TRBV2 | CASSRQGNTEAFF
16 | TRBJ1-2 | TRBV5-1 | CASSLGTGEYHYGYTF
13 | TRBJ2-2 | TRBV27 | CASSQSRTGELFF
15 | TRBJ2-5 | TRBV7-8 | CASSPGTSLGETQYF
15 | TRBJ1-1 | TRBV5-6 | CASSLERTPNTEAFF
12 | TRBJ1-1 | TRBV19 | CASSISGQLAFF
16 | TRBJ1-3 | TRBV10-3 | CAISDDIRGTGDTIYF
15 | TRBJ2-2 | TRBV6-1 | CASSGQGRGTGELFF
16 | TRBJ2-3 | TRBV15 | CATSRPSRDRPDTQYF
14 | TRBJ1-1 | TRBV6-5 | CASAPQGGITEAFF
16 | TRBJ2-7 | TRBV30 | CAWSPFGGAVSYEQYF
12 | TRBJ2-3 | TRBV15 | CATSRVADTQYF
13 | TRBJ1-6 | TRBV19 | CASQGARNSPLHF
11 | TRBJ1-4 | TRBV20-1 | CSASRGEKLFF